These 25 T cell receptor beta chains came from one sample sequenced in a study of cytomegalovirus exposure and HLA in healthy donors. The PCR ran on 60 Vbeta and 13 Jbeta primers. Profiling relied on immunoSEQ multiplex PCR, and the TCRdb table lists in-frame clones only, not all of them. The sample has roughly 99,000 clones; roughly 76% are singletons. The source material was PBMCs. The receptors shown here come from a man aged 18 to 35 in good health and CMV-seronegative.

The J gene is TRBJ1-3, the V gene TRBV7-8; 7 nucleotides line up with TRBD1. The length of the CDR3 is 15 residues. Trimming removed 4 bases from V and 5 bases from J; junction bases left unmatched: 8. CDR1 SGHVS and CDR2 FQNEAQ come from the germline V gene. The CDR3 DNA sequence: TGTGCCAGCAGCTCCCGGGACAGCGACAGAAACACCATATATTTT. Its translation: CASSSRDSDRNTIYF.

The CDR3 DNA is TGTGCCAGCAGTTACTCGATGGAGGGCGGCGGGGAGCTGTTTTTT. This gives the protein CASSYSMEGGGELFF. The chain combines TRBV6-6 with TRBJ2-2, with D possibly TRBD2 on 6 matching bases. Looked up from germline, CDR1 is MNHNY and CDR2 is SVGAGI (reference sequence). Trimming stripped 0 bases from V and 7 bases from J, with 12 bases between. The CDR3 contains 15 residues.

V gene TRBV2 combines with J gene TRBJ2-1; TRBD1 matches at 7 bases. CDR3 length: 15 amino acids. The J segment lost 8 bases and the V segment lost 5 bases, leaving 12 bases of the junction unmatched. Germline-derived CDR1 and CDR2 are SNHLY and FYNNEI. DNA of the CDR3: TGTGCCAGCAGTACCGGGACAGACCCGCTCGATGAGCAGTTCTTC. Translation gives CASSTGTDPLDEQFF.

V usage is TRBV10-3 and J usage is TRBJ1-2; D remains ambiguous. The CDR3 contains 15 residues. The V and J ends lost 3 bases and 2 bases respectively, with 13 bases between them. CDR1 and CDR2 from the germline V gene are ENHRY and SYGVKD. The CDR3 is CAISDSLGGNYGYTF. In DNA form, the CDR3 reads TGTGCCATCAGTGATTCTCTGGGCGGGAACTATGGCTACACCTTC.

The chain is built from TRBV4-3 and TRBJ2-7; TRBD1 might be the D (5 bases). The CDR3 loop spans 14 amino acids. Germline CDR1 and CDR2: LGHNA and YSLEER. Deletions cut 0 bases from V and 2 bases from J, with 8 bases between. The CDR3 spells CASSQDRGPYEQYF. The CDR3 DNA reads TGCGCCAGCAGCCAAGATAGGGGTCCCTACGAGCAGTACTTC.

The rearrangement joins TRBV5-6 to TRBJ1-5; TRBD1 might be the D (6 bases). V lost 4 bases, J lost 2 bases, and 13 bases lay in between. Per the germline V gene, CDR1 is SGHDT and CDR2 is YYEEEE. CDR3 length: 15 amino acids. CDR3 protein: CASSQRGGGNQPQHF. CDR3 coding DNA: TGTGCCAGCAGCCAACGAGGGGGGGGCAATCAGCCCCAGCATTTT.

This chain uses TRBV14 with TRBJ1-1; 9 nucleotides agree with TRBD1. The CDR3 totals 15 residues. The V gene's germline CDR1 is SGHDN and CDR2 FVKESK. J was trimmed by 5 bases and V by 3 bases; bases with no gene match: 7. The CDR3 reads CASSHARQGGTEAFF. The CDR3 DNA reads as TGTGCCAGCAGCCACGCGAGACAGGGGGGGACTGAAGCTTTCTTT.

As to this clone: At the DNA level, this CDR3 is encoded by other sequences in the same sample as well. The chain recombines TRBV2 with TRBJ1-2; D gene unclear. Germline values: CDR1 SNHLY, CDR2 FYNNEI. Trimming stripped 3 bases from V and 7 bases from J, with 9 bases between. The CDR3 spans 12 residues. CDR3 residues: CASSDRIIGYTF. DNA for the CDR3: TGTGCCAGCAGTGACAGGATTATTGGCTACACCTTC. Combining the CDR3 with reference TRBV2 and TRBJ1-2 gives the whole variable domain EPEVTQTPSHQVTQMGQEVILRCVPISNHLYFYWYRQILGQKVEFLVSFYNNEISEKSEIFDDQFSVERPDGSNFTLKIRSTKLEDSAMYFCASSDRIIGYTFGSGTRLTVV.

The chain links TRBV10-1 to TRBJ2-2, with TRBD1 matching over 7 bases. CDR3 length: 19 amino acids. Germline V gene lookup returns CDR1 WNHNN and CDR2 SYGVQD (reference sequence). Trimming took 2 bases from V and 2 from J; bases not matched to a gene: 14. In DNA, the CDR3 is TGCGCCAGCAGTGAGACGGCCCAGACAGGGAACTTTAACACCGGGGAGCTGTTTTTT. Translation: CASSETAQTGNFNTGELFF.

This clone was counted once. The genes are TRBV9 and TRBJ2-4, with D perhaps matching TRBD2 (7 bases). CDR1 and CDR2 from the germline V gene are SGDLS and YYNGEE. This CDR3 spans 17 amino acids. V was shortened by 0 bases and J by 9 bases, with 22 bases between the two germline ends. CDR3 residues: CASSVGEGHPLRGIQYF. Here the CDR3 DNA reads TGTGCCAGCAGCGTAGGGGAGGGACACCCCCTCAGGGGCATTCAGTACTTC.

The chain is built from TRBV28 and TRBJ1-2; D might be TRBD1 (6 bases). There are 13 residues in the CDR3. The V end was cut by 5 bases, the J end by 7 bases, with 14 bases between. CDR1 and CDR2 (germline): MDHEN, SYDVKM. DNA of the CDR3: TGTGCCAGCAGTGCTCACAGGGTATTTGGCTACACCTTC. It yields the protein CASSAHRVFGYTF.

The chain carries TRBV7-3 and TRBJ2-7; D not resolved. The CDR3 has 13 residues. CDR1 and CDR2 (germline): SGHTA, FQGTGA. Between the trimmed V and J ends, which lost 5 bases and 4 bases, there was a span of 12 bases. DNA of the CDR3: TGTGCCAGCAGCCAAGACATAGGATACGAGCAGTACTTC. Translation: CASSQDIGYEQYF. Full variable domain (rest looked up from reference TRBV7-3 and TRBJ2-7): GAGVSQTPSNKVTEKGKYVELRCDPISGHTALYWYRQSLGQGPEFLIYFQGTGAADDSGLPNDRFFAVRPEGSVSTLKIQRTERGDSAVYLCASSQDIGYEQYFGPGTRLTVT.

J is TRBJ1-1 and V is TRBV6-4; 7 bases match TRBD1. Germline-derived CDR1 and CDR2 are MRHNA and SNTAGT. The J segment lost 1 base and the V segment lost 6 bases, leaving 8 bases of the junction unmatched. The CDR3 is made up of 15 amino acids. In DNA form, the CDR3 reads TGTGCCAGCAGACCCGACAGGGCTTCGAACACTGAAGCTTTCTTT. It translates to CASRPDRASNTEAFF.

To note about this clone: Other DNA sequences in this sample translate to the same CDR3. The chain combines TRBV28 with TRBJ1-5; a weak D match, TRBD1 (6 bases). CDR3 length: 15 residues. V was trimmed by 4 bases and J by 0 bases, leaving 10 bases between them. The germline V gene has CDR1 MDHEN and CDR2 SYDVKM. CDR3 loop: CASSSATGSNQPQHF. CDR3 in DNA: TGTGCCAGCAGTTCTGCGACAGGTAGCAATCAGCCCCAGCATTTT. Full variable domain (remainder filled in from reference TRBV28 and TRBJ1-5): DVKVTQSSRYLVKRTGEKVFLECVQDMDHENMFWYRQDPGLGLRLIYFSYDVKMKEKGDIPEGYSVSREKKERFSLILESASTNQTSMYLCASSSATGSNQPQHFGDGTRLSIL.

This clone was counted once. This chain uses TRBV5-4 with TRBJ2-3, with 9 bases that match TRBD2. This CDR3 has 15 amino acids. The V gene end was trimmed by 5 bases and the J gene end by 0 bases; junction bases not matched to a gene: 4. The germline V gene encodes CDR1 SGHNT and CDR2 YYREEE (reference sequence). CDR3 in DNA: TGTGCCAGCAGTCCTGGGACTAGCAGCACAGATACGCAGTATTTT. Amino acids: CASSPGTSSTDTQYF.

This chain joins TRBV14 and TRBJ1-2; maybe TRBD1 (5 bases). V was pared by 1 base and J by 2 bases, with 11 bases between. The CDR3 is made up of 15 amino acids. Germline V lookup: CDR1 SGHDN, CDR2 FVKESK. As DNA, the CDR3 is TGTGCCAGCAGCCAAGTGATGGGGCAGAACTATGGCTACACCTTC. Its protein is CASSQVMGQNYGYTF.

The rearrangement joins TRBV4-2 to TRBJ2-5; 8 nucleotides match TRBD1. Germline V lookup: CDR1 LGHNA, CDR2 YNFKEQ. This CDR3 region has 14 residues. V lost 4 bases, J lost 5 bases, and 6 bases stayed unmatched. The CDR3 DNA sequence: TGTGCCAGCAGCCCAAGACAGGGGCCGGAGACCCAGTACTTC. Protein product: CASSPRQGPETQYF.

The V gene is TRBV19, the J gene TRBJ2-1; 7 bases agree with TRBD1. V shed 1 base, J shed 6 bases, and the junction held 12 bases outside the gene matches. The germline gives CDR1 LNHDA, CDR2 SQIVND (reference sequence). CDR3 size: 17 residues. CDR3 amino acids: CASSIAIDRVGINEQFF. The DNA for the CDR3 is TGTGCCAGTAGTATAGCCATCGACAGGGTTGGGATCAATGAGCAGTTCTTC.

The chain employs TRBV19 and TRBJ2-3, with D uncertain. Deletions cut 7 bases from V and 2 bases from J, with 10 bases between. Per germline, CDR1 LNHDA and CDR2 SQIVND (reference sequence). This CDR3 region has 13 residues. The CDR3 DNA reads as TGTGCCAGTAACCGAGGAACCACAGATACGCAGTATTTT. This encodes CASNRGTTDTQYF.

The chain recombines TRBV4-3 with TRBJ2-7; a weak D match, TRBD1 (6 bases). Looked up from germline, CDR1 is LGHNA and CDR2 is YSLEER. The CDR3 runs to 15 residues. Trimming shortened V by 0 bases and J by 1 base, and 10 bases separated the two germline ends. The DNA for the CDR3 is TGCGCCAGCAGCCAAGAAGGCAGGGGATCCTACGAGCAGTACTTC. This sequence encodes CASSQEGRGSYEQYF.

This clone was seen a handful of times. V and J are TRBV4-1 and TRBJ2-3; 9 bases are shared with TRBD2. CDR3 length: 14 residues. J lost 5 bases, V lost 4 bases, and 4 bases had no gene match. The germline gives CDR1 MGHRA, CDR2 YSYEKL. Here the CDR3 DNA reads TGCGCCAGCAGCCGGGGACTAGCTGGAGATACGCAGTATTTT. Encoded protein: CASSRGLAGDTQYF.

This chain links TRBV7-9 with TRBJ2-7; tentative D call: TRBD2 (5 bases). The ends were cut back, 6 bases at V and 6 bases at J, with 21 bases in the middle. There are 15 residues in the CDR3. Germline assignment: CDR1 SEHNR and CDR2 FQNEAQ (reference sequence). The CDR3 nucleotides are TGTGCCAGCAGGAGAACCGGACGGGATCCGGGCGAGCAGTACTTC. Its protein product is CASRRTGRDPGEQYF.

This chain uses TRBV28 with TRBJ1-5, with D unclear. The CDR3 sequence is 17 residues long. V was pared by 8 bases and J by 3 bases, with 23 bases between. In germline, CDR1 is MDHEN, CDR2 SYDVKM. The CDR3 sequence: CASVSLLGSGNNQPQHF. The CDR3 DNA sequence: TGTGCCAGCGTGTCGTTACTAGGTTCCGGCAACAATCAGCCCCAGCATTTT.

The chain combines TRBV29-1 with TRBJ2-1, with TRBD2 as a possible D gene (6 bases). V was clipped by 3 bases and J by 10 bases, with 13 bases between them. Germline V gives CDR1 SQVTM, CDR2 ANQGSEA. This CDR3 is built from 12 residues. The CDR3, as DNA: TGCAGCGTTGACGCTACGCGGGGAGAGCAGTTCTTC. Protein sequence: CSVDATRGEQFF.

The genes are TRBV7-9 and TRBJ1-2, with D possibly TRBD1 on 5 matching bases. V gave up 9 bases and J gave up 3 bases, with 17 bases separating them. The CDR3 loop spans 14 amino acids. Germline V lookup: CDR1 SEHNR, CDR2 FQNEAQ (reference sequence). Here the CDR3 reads CASGASGVDYGYTF. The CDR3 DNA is TGTGCCAGTGGAGCTTCGGGGGTTGACTATGGCTACACCTTC.